Below, 10 T cell receptor beta chains from the same sample are listed, as sequenced in a study of blood T cell repertoires in COVID-19. Generated by immunoSEQ multiplex PCR, the TCRdb table keeps only in-frame clones and is missing some. The profile covers 270,000 or so clones, with around 90% appearing a single time and 0.94% taken by the ten largest. Sequencing input: peripheral blood. All receptors come from a woman aged 35 to 49 who had recovered from COVID-19.

The chain is built from TRBV7-2 and TRBJ1-2; no clear D. There are 16 residues in the CDR3. The germline V gene has CDR1 SGHTA and CDR2 FQGNSA. Trimming cost V 5 bases and J 2 bases, with 18 bases left between them. The CDR3 DNA follows: TGTGCCAGCAGCCCTGGCGGGGAGGTCGGGAACTATGGCTACACCTTC. Protein product: CASSPGGEVGNYGYTF. The complete variable domain, with remaining parts taken from reference TRBV7-2 and TRBJ1-2, reads GAGVSQSPSNKVTEKGKDVELRCDPISGHTALYWYRQSLGQGLEFLIYFQGNSAPDKSGLPSDRFSAERTGGSVSTLTIQRTQQEDSAVYLCASSPGGEVGNYGYTFGSGTRLTVV.

This chain uses TRBV7-2 with TRBJ2-5; no clear D gene. Germline CDR1 and CDR2: SGHTA and FQGNSA. The CDR3 runs to 12 residues. The V end lost 6 bases, the J end lost 5 bases, and 10 bases lay between the germline ends. The CDR3 is CASRSIMETQYF. In DNA, the CDR3 is TGTGCCAGCAGATCTATCATGGAGACCCAGTACTTC.

This chain joins TRBV11-2 and TRBJ1-5; D call uncertain. Trimming removed 4 bases from V and 5 bases from J, with 9 bases in between. This CDR3 region has 13 residues. In germline, CDR1 is SGHAT, CDR2 FQNNGV. CDR3 sequence reads: CASSSDWDQPQHF. Here the CDR3 DNA reads TGTGCCAGCAGCTCGGACTGGGATCAGCCCCAGCATTTT. Using reference TRBV11-2 and TRBJ1-5 for the parts outside the CDR3, the full variable domain is EAGVAQSPRYKIIEKRQSVAFWCNPISGHATLYWYQQILGQGPKLLIQFQNNGVVDDSQLPKDRFSAERLKGVDSTLKIQPAKLEDSAVYLCASSSDWDQPQHFGDGTRLSIL.

The chain couples TRBV27 to TRBJ2-1, with TRBD2 matching over 12 bases. Germline values: CDR1 MNHEY, CDR2 SMNVEV (reference sequence). The CDR3 spans 16 residues. Germline trimming cut 5 bases from V and 6 bases from J; bases unmatched to any gene: 8. The CDR3 nucleotides read TGTGCCAGCAGTATACCGACTAGCGGGAGTACCAATGAGCAGTTCTTC. Its translation: CASSIPTSGSTNEQFF.

The chain employs TRBV9 and TRBJ2-1, with 9 bases lining up with TRBD1. V dropped 3 bases and J dropped 8; count of bases not matched to a gene: 9. This CDR3 has 15 residues. Germline V CDR1 and CDR2: SGDLS, YYNGEE. The CDR3 sequence is CASSADRGLGDEQFF. The CDR3 region has the DNA TGTGCCAGCAGCGCAGACAGGGGGTTAGGCGATGAGCAGTTCTTC.

V usage is TRBV30 and J usage is TRBJ2-2; 7 nucleotides match TRBD1. The germline CDR1 and CDR2 sequences are GTSNPN and SVGIG (reference sequence). V dropped 3 bases and J dropped 5; count of bases not matched to a gene: 9. This CDR3 has 15 amino acids. The CDR3 region has the DNA TGTGCCTGGAGCGCCTGGGACAGTGGGACCGGGGAGCTGTTTTTT. This translates into CAWSAWDSGTGELFF.

This chain uses TRBV7-9 with TRBJ2-3; 7 bases are a match to TRBD2. The germline V gene encodes CDR1 SEHNR and CDR2 FQNEAQ (reference sequence). The CDR3 totals 17 residues. J was trimmed by 0 bases and V by 2 bases; bases with no gene match: 8. CDR3 coding DNA: TGTGCCAGCAGCTTAAACCGGGAGGCCGGGAGCACAGATACGCAGTATTTT. Translating gives CASSLNREAGSTDTQYF.

This chain joins TRBV11-2 and TRBJ2-7; 7 nucleotides agree with TRBD2. From germline, CDR1 is SGHAT and CDR2 FQNNGV. Trimming at V came to 4 bases and at J to 7 bases, leaving 7 bases not matched to a gene. This CDR3 region has 13 residues. CDR3 loop: CASSSLSGGEQYF. The DNA for the CDR3 is TGTGCCAGCAGCTCCCTTTCCGGGGGGGAGCAGTACTTC.

The rearrangement uses TRBV6-1 and TRBJ2-3; 10 nucleotides align to TRBD1. CDR3 length: 14 amino acids. Germline CDR1 is MNHNS and CDR2 is SASEGT. Trimming at V came to 6 bases and at J to 4 bases, leaving 4 bases not matched to a gene. CDR3 coding DNA: TGTGCCAGCAGCGGACAGGGGGGTTCAGATACGCAGTATTTT. Encoded protein: CASSGQGGSDTQYF.

The CDR3 coding sequence is TGTGCCAGCTCACAACTTGAGGGGGCGGGTTACAATGAGCAGTTCTTC. It yields the protein CASSQLEGAGYNEQFF. The rearrangement links TRBV18 to TRBJ2-1; TRBD1 agrees at 7 bases. CDR3 size: 16 residues. The trim removed 4 bases at V and 4 bases at J, leaving 10 bases unmatched. From germline, CDR1 is KGHSH and CDR2 LQKENI. The full variable domain, completed using reference TRBV18 and TRBJ2-1, is NAGVMQNPRHLVRRRGQEARLRCSPMKGHSHVYWYRQLPEEGLKFMVYLQKENIIDESGMPKERFSAEFPKEGPSILRIQQVVRGDSAAYFCASSQLEGAGYNEQFFGPGTRLTVL.